This T cell receptor (beta chain) is drawn from a study of T cell responses to AZD1222 COVID-19 vaccine. The method was immunoSEQ multiplex PCR; TCRdb's version includes in-frame clones alone and lacks a portion of them. The sample lists 150,000 or so clones, around 86% occurring once. General study findings and limits: Only five or six people who got AZD1222 tested seropositive at baseline.

The J segment lost 5 bases and the V segment lost 0 bases, leaving 10 bases of the junction unmatched. Germline CDR1 and CDR2: LGHNA and YSLEER. CDR3 length equals 18 residues. A word on this clone: As yet, its antigen is unknown.

The starting material was peripheral blood, obtained on day 0 of AZD1222 vaccination. This chain links TRBV4-3 with TRBJ2-2; TRBD1 agrees at 9 bases. The sequence was collected from an adult in good health. CDR3 coding DNA: TGCGCCAGCAGCCAAGAACGGTTCGGACAGGGGTGGACCGGGGAGCTGTTTTTT. Translated: CASSQERFGQGWTGELFF.